The 19 T cell receptor beta chains listed next were all sequenced from one sample in a study of cytomegalovirus exposure and HLA in healthy donors. The PCR used 60 Vbeta and 13 Jbeta primers. Method: immunoSEQ multiplex PCR; TCRdb's copy keeps in-frame clones and lacks some. This table holds some 82,000 clones. Sequenced sample: PBMCs. The receptors here all came from a woman between 25 and 40 years old in good health and CMV-seronegative.

This sequence joins TRBV10-3 and TRBJ2-3; TRBD1 is a possible D gene (5 bases). The CDR3 is 12 amino acids. V was cut by 6 bases and J by 2 bases, with 6 bases left in between. Germline V gene data show CDR1 as ENHRY and CDR2 as SYGVKD. The CDR3: CAIRGDTDTQYF. The CDR3 DNA is TGTGCCATCAGAGGGGACACAGATACGCAGTATTTT.

Notes on this clone: The junction differs from germline at one of its ends, possibly a read error. V gene TRBV4-1 combines with J gene TRBJ1-1; D possibly corresponds to TRBD1 (5 bases). CDR1 and CDR2 (germline): MGHRA, YSYEKL. The length of the CDR3 is 14 residues. This chain's CDR3 is CASSQDPGIPEDFF. CDR3 bases: TGCGCCAGCAGCCAAGATCCAGGGATCCCTGAAGATTTCTTT.

The chain links TRBV6-1 to TRBJ1-2, with 7 bases aligning to TRBD1. The CDR3 covers 13 residues. Germline loops: CDR1 MNHNS, CDR2 SASEGT. V gave up 6 bases and J gave up 4 bases; unmatched junction bases: 5. The DNA for the CDR3 is TGTGCCAGCAGCATGGGGACAGTCTATGGCTACACCTTC. It translates to CASSMGTVYGYTF.

This chain uses TRBV4-1 with TRBJ2-7; 13 bases line up with TRBD2. Germline CDR1 MGHRA, CDR2 YSYEKL. This CDR3 is built from 14 residues. V gave up 4 bases and J gave up 5 bases; unmatched junction bases: 2. The CDR3 loop is CASSRGLAGDEQYF. The CDR3 nucleotides are TGCGCCAGCAGCCGCGGACTAGCGGGAGACGAGCAGTACTTC.

The chain combines TRBV5-1 with TRBJ1-1, with D tentatively TRBD1 (6 bases). The CDR3 runs to 14 residues. Trimming stripped 6 bases from V and 1 base from J, with 13 bases between. Per the germline V gene, CDR1 is SGHRS and CDR2 is YFSETQ. The CDR3 nucleotides are TGCGCCAGCACTTTAGGGGGATGGAACACTGAAGCTTTCTTT. Its translation: CASTLGGWNTEAFF.

The rearrangement joins TRBV2 to TRBJ1-1; D is unclear. The CDR3 loop spans 13 amino acids. Germline V CDR1 and CDR2: SNHLY, FYNNEI. The germline V and J ends were trimmed by 7 bases and 5 bases, with 14 bases remaining between them. In DNA form, the CDR3 reads TGTGCCAGCAAGGCTGAAGCGGGGACTGAAGCTTTCTTT. Its protein product is CASKAEAGTEAFF.

V and J are TRBV7-9 and TRBJ2-7; perhaps TRBD2 as D (6 bases). The CDR3 contains 15 residues. V was trimmed by 4 bases and J by 3 bases, leaving 16 bases between them. Germline CDR1 reads SEHNR; CDR2 reads FQNEAQ (reference sequence). CDR3 coding DNA: TGTGCCAGCAGCTCCGGAAGGGAAGCGGGCTACGAGCAGTACTTC. Translated, it gives CASSSGREAGYEQYF.

The CDR3 loop is CASNPLAGRADTQYF. The DNA for the CDR3 is TGTGCCAGCAACCCCCTAGCGGGACGGGCGGATACGCAGTATTTT. The rearrangement links TRBV2 to TRBJ2-3; 9 bases agree with TRBD2. Germline assignment: CDR1 SNHLY and CDR2 FYNNEI. After removal of 7 bases from V and 6 bases from J, the junction contained 11 bases not matched to a gene. The CDR3 loop spans 15 amino acids.

With regard to this clone: Compared with germline, one end of the junction differs, possibly owing to a read error. The chain has TRBV18 and TRBJ2-2; 7 nucleotides line up with TRBD1. The CDR3 length is 16 residues. Germline lookup yields CDR1 KGHSH and CDR2 LQKENI. CDR3 bases: TGTGCCAGCGCACCCCTGGGACAGATGAACACCGGGGAGCTGTTTTTT. As protein: CASAPLGQMNTGELFF.

The CDR3 region is CAWSDSHEQYF. The CDR3 bases are TGTGCCTGGAGTGATAGTCACGAGCAGTACTTC. This chain uses TRBV30 with TRBJ2-5, with D unclear. The DNA end lines up better with TRBJ2-7; the J call may be wrong. Looked up from germline, CDR1 is GTSNPN and CDR2 is SVGIG (reference sequence). The CDR3 totals 11 residues.

The chain has TRBV11-2 and TRBJ2-3; D is perhaps TRBD1 (5 bases). V dropped 7 bases and J dropped 2 bases, with 16 bases sitting between them. The germline V gene has CDR1 SGHAT and CDR2 FQNNGV. This CDR3 spans 15 amino acids. This chain's CDR3 is CASTRQPQVTDTQYF. The CDR3 DNA follows: TGTGCCAGCACCAGACAGCCCCAAGTCACAGATACGCAGTATTTT.

The rearrangement links TRBV19 to TRBJ2-3, with 9 bases aligning to TRBD2. This CDR3 contains 14 residues. V shed 10 bases, J shed 4 bases, and the junction held 9 bases outside the gene matches. Germline lookup yields CDR1 LNHDA and CDR2 SQIVND (reference sequence). The CDR3 region has the DNA TGTGCCACAACCGGCGGGGGGGCCTCAGATACGCAGTATTTT. It is translated as CATTGGGASDTQYF.

This chain uses TRBV6-1 with TRBJ1-1, with D perhaps TRBD1 (5 bases). From germline, CDR1 is MNHNS and CDR2 SASEGT. The CDR3 consists of 14 residues. Trimming shortened V by 7 bases and J by 5 bases, and 17 bases separated the two germline ends. CDR3 DNA: TGTGCCAGCATCGCTCGCGGTAGGGGAACTGAAGCTTTCTTT. Translated: CASIARGRGTEAFF.

V usage is TRBV5-6 and J usage is TRBJ2-2; possibly TRBD1 for D (6 bases). V shed 0 bases and J shed 1 base, with 10 bases lying between them. Germline lookup yields CDR1 SGHDT and CDR2 YYEEEE. The CDR3 is 16 residues long. The CDR3 region has the DNA TGTGCCAGCAGCTTGGGACAGGCCGTGAACACCGGGGAGCTGTTTTTT. Its translation: CASSLGQAVNTGELFF.

This chain uses TRBV29-1 with TRBJ2-1, with a possible D match to TRBD2 (6 bases). CDR3 size: 13 residues. Trimming took off 3 bases at V and 4 bases at J, with 10 bases between the two ends. CDR1 is SQVTM, CDR2 ANQGSEA, per germline. The CDR3 loop reads CSVEVGGYNEQFF. CDR3 coding DNA: TGCAGCGTTGAGGTGGGGGGATACAATGAGCAGTTCTTC.

V and J are TRBV9 and TRBJ1-1; D ambiguous. The germline gives CDR1 SGDLS, CDR2 YYNGEE. This CDR3 comprises 13 residues. Trimming removed 3 bases from V and 1 base from J, with 7 bases in between. The CDR3: CASSAGENTEAFF. For the CDR3, the DNA is TGTGCCAGCAGCGCCGGAGAGAACACTGAAGCTTTCTTT.

V is TRBV19 and J is TRBJ2-2, with 7 positions matching TRBD2. From germline, CDR1 is LNHDA and CDR2 SQIVND (reference sequence). V was clipped by 2 bases and J by 7 bases; unmatched bases: 13. This CDR3 is 17 amino acids long. CDR3 residues: CASSILAGVGVSGELFF. CDR3 DNA: TGTGCCAGTAGTATACTTGCGGGAGTGGGTGTTAGCGGGGAGCTGTTTTTT.

The genes are TRBV7-9 and TRBJ2-3; D is unclear. Germline V lookup: CDR1 SEHNR, CDR2 FQNEAQ (reference sequence). V was cut by 3 bases and J by 0 bases, with 13 bases left in between. This CDR3 is built from 16 residues. CDR3 in amino acids: CASSFAERSSTDTQYF. In nucleotides, the CDR3 is TGTGCCAGCAGCTTTGCCGAGAGGTCTAGCACAGATACGCAGTATTTT.

The chain is built from TRBV4-1 and TRBJ2-7, with TRBD2 matching over 10 bases. This CDR3 has 16 residues. Germline V gene sequence: CDR1 MGHRA, CDR2 YSYEKL. J gave up 7 bases and V 0 bases, and 9 bases lay outside the gene matches. The chain's CDR3 is CASSQEGGLAVDEQYF. The CDR3 DNA sequence: TGCGCCAGCAGCCAAGAGGGCGGACTAGCGGTAGATGAGCAGTACTTC.